The clone carrying this T cell receptor (beta chain) was observed a handful of times. Its antigen remains unidentified. The data stem from a study of T cell repertoires in cytomegalovirus infection. Each CDR3 protein gets one entry after TCRdb re-called the reads with MiXCR. The table shows 110,000 to 150,000 distinct CDR3 sequences, with over 30% occurring only once. From germline, CDR1 is MDHEN and CDR2 SYDVKM. V was shortened by 4 bases and J by 0 bases, with 13 bases between the two germline ends. CDR3 length: 16 residues. The origin of this receptor is a human donor in good health (CMV status not recorded). Some clones in this sample may be carry-over from other donors' samples. The chain recombines TRBV28 with TRBJ2-1; D is unresolved. The sequencing used CD8+ T cells from cultured PBMCs, collected from culture after CMV antigen stimulation. CDR3 sequence reads: CASSSLSQFSYNEQFF. Written as DNA, the CDR3 is TGTGCCAGCAGTTCGTTATCGCAATTCTCCTACAATGAGCAGTTCTTC.